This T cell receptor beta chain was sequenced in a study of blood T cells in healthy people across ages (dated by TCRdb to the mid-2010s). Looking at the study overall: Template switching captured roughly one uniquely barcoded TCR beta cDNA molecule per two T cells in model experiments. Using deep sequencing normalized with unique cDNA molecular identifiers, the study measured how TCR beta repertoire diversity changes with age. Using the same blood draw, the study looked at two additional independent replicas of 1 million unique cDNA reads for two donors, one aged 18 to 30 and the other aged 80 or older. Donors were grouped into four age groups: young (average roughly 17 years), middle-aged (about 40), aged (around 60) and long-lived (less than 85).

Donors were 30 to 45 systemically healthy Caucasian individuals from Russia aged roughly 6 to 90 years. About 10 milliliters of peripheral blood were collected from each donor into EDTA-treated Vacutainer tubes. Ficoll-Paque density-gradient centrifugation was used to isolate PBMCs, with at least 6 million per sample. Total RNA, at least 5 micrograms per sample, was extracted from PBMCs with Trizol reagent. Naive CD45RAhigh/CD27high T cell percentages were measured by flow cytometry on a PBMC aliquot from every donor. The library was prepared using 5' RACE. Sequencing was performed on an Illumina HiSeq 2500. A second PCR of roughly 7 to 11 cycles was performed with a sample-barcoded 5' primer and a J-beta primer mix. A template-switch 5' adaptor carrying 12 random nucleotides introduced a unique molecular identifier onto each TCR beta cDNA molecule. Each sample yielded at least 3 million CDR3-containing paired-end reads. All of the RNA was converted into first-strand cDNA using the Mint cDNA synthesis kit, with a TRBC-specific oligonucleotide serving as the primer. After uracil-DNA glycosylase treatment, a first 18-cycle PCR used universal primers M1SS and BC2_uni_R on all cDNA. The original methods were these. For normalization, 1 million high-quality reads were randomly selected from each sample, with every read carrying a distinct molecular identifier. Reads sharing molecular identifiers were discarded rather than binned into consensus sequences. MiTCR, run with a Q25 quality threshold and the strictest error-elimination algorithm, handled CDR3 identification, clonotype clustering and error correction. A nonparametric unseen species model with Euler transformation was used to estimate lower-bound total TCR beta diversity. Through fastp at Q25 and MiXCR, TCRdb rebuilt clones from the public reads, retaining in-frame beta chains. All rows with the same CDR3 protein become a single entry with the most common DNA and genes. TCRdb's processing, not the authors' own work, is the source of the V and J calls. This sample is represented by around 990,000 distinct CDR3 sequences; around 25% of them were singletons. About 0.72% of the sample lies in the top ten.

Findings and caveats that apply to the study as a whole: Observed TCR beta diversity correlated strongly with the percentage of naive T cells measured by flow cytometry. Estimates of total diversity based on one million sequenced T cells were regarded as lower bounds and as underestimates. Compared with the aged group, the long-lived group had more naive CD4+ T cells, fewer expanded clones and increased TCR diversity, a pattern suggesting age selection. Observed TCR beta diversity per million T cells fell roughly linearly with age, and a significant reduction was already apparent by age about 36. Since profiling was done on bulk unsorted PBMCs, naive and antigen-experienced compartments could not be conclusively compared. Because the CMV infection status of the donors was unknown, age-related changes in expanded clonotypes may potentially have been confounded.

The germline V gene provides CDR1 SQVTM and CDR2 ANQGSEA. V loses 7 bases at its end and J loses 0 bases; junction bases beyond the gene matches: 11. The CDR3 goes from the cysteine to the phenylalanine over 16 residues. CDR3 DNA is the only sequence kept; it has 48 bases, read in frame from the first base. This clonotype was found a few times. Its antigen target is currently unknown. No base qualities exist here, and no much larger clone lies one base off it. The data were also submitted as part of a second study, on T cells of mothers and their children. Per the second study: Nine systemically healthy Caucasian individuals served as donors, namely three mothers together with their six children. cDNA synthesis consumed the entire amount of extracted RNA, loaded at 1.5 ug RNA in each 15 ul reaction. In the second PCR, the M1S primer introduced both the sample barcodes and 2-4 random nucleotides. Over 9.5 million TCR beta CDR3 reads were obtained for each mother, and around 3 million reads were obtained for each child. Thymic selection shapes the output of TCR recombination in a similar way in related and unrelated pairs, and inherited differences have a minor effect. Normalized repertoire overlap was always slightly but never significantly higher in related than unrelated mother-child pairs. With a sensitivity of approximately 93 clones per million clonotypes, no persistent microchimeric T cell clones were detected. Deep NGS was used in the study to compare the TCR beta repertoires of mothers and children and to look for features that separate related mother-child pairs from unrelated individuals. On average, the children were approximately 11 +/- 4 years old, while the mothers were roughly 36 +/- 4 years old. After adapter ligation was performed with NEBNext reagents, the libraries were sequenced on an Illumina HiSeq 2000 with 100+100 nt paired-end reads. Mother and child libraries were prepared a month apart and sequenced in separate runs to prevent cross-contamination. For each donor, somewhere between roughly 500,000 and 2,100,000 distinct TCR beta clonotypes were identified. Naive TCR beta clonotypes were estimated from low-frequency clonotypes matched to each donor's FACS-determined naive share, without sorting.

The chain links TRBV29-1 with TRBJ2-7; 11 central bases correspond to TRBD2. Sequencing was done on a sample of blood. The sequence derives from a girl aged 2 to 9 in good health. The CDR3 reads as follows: CSAGGGTSGSSYEQYF. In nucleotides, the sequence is TGCAGCGCCGGGGGCGGGACTAGCGGCAGCTCCTACGAGCAGTACTTC.